This T cell receptor (beta chain) comes out of a study of T cell responses to AZD1222 COVID-19 vaccine. A remark on this clone: Its specificity is not known.

Broader study findings: Spike-specific TCR breadth rose after two AZD1222 doses, and depth rose as well.

The table came from immunoSEQ multiplex PCR; TCRdb's copy has only in-frame clones and leaves some out. The data show 85,000 to 90,000 clones, roughly 90% seen once. The CDR3 contains 16 residues. V shed 1 base and J shed 3 bases, with 14 bases lying between them. Germline lookup yields CDR1 KGHSH and CDR2 LQKENI. This chain links TRBV18 with TRBJ2-3; perhaps D is TRBD1 or TRBD2 (5 bases each). This clonotype was obtained from an adult in good health. The specimen was peripheral blood, collected on day 0 of AZD1222 vaccination. CDR3 in amino acids: CASSPQGPGATDTQYF. CDR3 DNA: TGTGCCAGCTCACCACAGGGACCCGGGGCGACAGATACGCAGTATTTT. The full variable domain, its missing parts supplied by reference TRBV18 and TRBJ2-3, is NAGVMQNPRHLVRRRGQEARLRCSPMKGHSHVYWYRQLPEEGLKFMVYLQKENIIDESGMPKERFSAEFPKEGPSILRIQQVVRGDSAAYFCASSPQGPGATDTQYFGPGTRLTVL.